This entry concerns a single TCR beta chain. The source of the sample is a study of blood T cell repertoires in COVID-19. Across the study: T cells, B-cell-depleted T cells, or PBMCs supplied cDNA or gDNA.

The V gene's germline CDR1 is SEHNR and CDR2 FQNEAQ (reference sequence). The ends lost 5 bases at V and 1 base at J; junction bases unmatched: 4. This CDR3 comprises 15 residues. Libraries were prepared by immunoSEQ multiplex PCR; TCRdb keeps only in-frame clonotypes and omits some of them. There are over 75,000 clones in the sample; about 86% occur only once, and around 2.1% lies in the top ten. Seattle researchers signed up patients amid active infection and tracked them longitudinally. The receptor's source is a man aged 50-60 years with COVID-19, enrolled during active disease. The sequenced sample was peripheral blood. The rearrangement joins TRBV7-9 to TRBJ1-5, with 8 bases fitting TRBD1. CDR3 nucleotides: TGTGCCAGCAGCCTGACAGGGGAAAGCAATCAGCCCCAGCATTTT. As protein: CASSLTGESNQPQHF.